Included here is one T cell receptor (beta chain) sequence, with context. The sample comes from a study of PD-L1 blockade in urothelial cancer. Across the study: Twenty-five out of 29 patients were men whose urothelial cancer was bladder-origin. Blood underwent analysis 3 weeks (second dose) and 6 weeks after treatment began.

CDR3 size: 14 residues. Unmatched junction bases numbered 5, after V lost 8 bases and J lost 4 bases. Germline CDR1 and CDR2: SNHLY and FYNNEI. Time point described: pretreatment peripheral blood. Profiled with immunoSEQ multiplex PCR; TCRdb holds only in-frame clones, not every one. The sample comprises tens of thousands of clones, roughly nine tenths of which are singletons, and about 0.89% rests with the top ten. This chain joins TRBV2 and TRBJ2-4, with 10 positions matching TRBD1. Material: PBMCs, obtained around atezolizumab (anti-PD-L1) treatment. This TCR came from a woman older than 75 with urothelial cancer. The CDR3 spells CASRQGAEKNIQYF. The CDR3 nucleotides read TGTGCCAGCCGACAGGGGGCGGAAAAAAACATTCAGTACTTC.